This passage covers 5 T cell receptor beta chains from one sample sequenced in a study of T cells after yellow fever vaccination. Each CDR3 protein gets one entry after TCRdb re-called the 5' RACE reads with MiXCR. The sample shows 230,000 or so distinct CDR3 sequences, less than 7.5% of them seen only once. Sequencing was performed on CD4+ T cells sorted from PBMCs, taken on the day of the yellow fever booster vaccination. These receptors all come from a man between 25 and 39 years old who received the YFV17D yellow fever vaccine.

The chain has TRBV5-4 and TRBJ2-3; TRBD2 aligns across 8 bases. The CDR3 consists of 16 residues. Germline trimming cut 2 bases from V and 2 bases from J; bases unmatched to any gene: 7. CDR1 is SGHNT and CDR2 is YYREEE in the germline V gene (reference sequence). The CDR3 sequence: CASSLDPAGATDTQYF. The CDR3 bases are TGTGCCAGCAGCTTAGATCCAGCGGGGGCCACAGATACGCAGTATTTT.

The chain combines TRBV6-5 with TRBJ2-3; D is unresolved. Per germline, CDR1 MNHEY and CDR2 SVGAGI. The CDR3 runs to 13 residues. V shed 0 bases and J shed 6 bases, with 7 bases lying between them. DNA for the CDR3: TGTGCCAGCAGTTACTCGTCGAGGGATACGCAGTATTTT. It encodes CASSYSSRDTQYF.

The rearrangement links TRBV15 to TRBJ2-5, with 10 bases that match TRBD1. The CDR3 runs to 15 residues. Germline lookup yields CDR1 LNHNV and CDR2 YYDKDF (reference sequence). J lost 5 bases, V lost 3 bases, and 6 bases had no gene match. CDR3 coding DNA: TGTGCCACCAGCAGTGACAGGGGGCCGTGGGAGACCCAGTACTTC. Amino acids: CATSSDRGPWETQYF.

In its sample, this clonotype was seen a few times. V and J are TRBV7-2 and TRBJ1-2; D call uncertain. Germline CDR1 SGHTA, CDR2 FQGNSA. This CDR3 contains 13 residues. Trimming took 3 bases from V and 4 from J, leaving 9 bases between them. DNA of the CDR3: TGTGCCAGCAGCTTCGGCCGGACCTATGGCTACACCTTC. Protein: CASSFGRTYGYTF.

This clonotype was observed a few times. The chain uses TRBV6-2 or TRBV6-3 and TRBJ2-7; no definite D call. The germline V gene has CDR1 MNHEY and CDR2 SVGEGT. Trimming took 2 bases from V and 4 from J, leaving 12 bases between them. This CDR3 has 14 residues. The chain's CDR3 is CASSYLTTGYEQYF. The DNA of the CDR3 is TGTGCCAGCAGTTACCTGACCACTGGTTACGAGCAGTACTTC.